This paragraph covers one T cell receptor beta chain sequence. The data originate from a study of blood T cell repertoires in COVID-19. With 2 bases removed from V and 3 bases from J, the gap between germline ends came to 8 bases. Germline CDR1 is MGHRA and CDR2 is YSYEKL. There are 13 residues in the CDR3. Data came from immunoSEQ multiplex PCR; TCRdb stores just in-frame clones and leaves some out. The sample includes approximately 300,000 clones, roughly 86% of them seen just once. The sequence was collected from a young woman with COVID-19, enrolled during active disease. Sequencing was performed on peripheral blood. The V gene is TRBV4-1, the J gene TRBJ2-7; a weak D match, TRBD1 (5 bases). The CDR3 sequence: CASSQFDSYEQYF. As DNA, the CDR3 is TGCGCCAGCAGCCAATTTGACAGCTACGAGCAGTACTTC.